Listed below are T cell receptor beta chains from one sample, sequenced in a study of blood T cell repertoires in COVID-19. This table comes from immunoSEQ multiplex PCR, and its TCRdb copy is limited to in-frame clones, with some not included. The profile shows about 150,000 clones, approximately 90% of them singletons. Source material: peripheral blood. The receptors were gathered from a man in his fifties who had recovered from COVID-19. Both conserved end residues are trimmed from each CDR3. Each record gives: J gene, CDR3 length, V gene, CDR3 protein.

j_call: TRBJ1-3; cdr3_length: 15; v_call: TRBV5-1; cdr3_aa: ASSWGDKGSSGNTIY
j_call: TRBJ2-5; cdr3_length: 13; v_call: TRBV18; cdr3_aa: ASSLPGQGFETQY
j_call: TRBJ2-7; cdr3_length: 11; v_call: TRBV5-1; cdr3_aa: ASSPPGGREQY
j_call: TRBJ2-7; cdr3_length: 13; v_call: TRBV3-1/TRBV3-2; cdr3_aa: ASSQPSAGTHEQY
j_call: TRBJ2-7; cdr3_length: 12; v_call: TRBV5-1; cdr3_aa: ASSPRTGGGEQY
j_call: TRBJ2-2; cdr3_length: 14; v_call: TRBV18; cdr3_aa: ASSPSGTTNTGELF
j_call: TRBJ1-1; cdr3_length: 12; v_call: TRBV2; cdr3_aa: ASTSRGPSTEAF
j_call: TRBJ2-5; cdr3_length: 10; v_call: TRBV6-1; cdr3_aa: ASSEGGETQY
j_call: TRBJ1-3; cdr3_length: 12; v_call: TRBV7-9; cdr3_aa: ASSPGLSGNTIY
j_call: TRBJ2-2; cdr3_length: 14; v_call: TRBV5-1; cdr3_aa: ASSLEGTGNTGELF
j_call: TRBJ1-2; cdr3_length: 13; v_call: TRBV9; cdr3_aa: ASSVGAGSHYGYT
j_call: TRBJ1-5; cdr3_length: 15; v_call: TRBV28; cdr3_aa: ASSFPPGQSSNQPQH
j_call: TRBJ1-2; cdr3_length: 13; v_call: TRBV4-3; cdr3_aa: ASSQEDGTNYGYT
j_call: TRBJ2-5; cdr3_length: 15; v_call: TRBV9; cdr3_aa: ASSVSTSGGYQETQY
j_call: TRBJ2-2; cdr3_length: 15; v_call: TRBV7-2; cdr3_aa: ASSSPGLAGGTGELF
j_call: TRBJ1-5; cdr3_length: 11; v_call: TRBV2; cdr3_aa: ASSEGGGQPQH
j_call: TRBJ1-2; cdr3_length: 10; v_call: TRBV28; cdr3_aa: ASSRGLYGYT
j_call: TRBJ1-2; cdr3_length: 11; v_call: TRBV23-1; cdr3_aa: AIKRVWIYGYT
j_call: TRBJ2-3; cdr3_length: 15; v_call: TRBV7-2; cdr3_aa: ASSLEARGRGARQQY
j_call: TRBJ1-2; cdr3_length: 10; v_call: TRBV27; cdr3_aa: ASSRTGNGYT
j_call: TRBJ1-1; cdr3_length: 13; v_call: TRBV5-5; cdr3_aa: ASSPWTARDTEAF
j_call: TRBJ2-7; cdr3_length: 12; v_call: TRBV28; cdr3_aa: ASSVLQGAYEQY
j_call: TRBJ1-1; cdr3_length: 12; v_call: TRBV7-3; cdr3_aa: ASSSGLGGTEAF
j_call: TRBJ2-2; cdr3_length: 13; v_call: TRBV7-9; cdr3_aa: ASSYWTANTGELF
j_call: TRBJ2-3; cdr3_length: 18; v_call: TRBV5-5; cdr3_aa: ASSLGAPGLAGPSTDTQY
j_call: TRBJ1-2; cdr3_length: 12; v_call: TRBV28; cdr3_aa: ASSTQGRNYGYT
j_call: TRBJ1-4; cdr3_length: 13; v_call: TRBV11-2; cdr3_aa: ASSFRQGTNEKLF
j_call: TRBJ2-7; cdr3_length: 12; v_call: TRBV6-5; cdr3_aa: ASSRPGGSYEQY
j_call: TRBJ2-3; cdr3_length: 12; v_call: TRBV19; cdr3_aa: ASRFLQGADTQY
j_call: TRBJ1-2; cdr3_length: 12; v_call: TRBV28; cdr3_aa: ASTSGNSNYGYT
j_call: TRBJ1-4; cdr3_length: 14; v_call: TRBV6-5; cdr3_aa: ASSYSPSSANEKLF
j_call: TRBJ1-2; cdr3_length: 12; v_call: TRBV7-9; cdr3_aa: ASSQQGSRYGYT
j_call: TRBJ2-7; cdr3_length: 13; v_call: TRBV28; cdr3_aa: ASSLSRLGAYEQY
j_call: TRBJ2-7; cdr3_length: 14; v_call: TRBV18; cdr3_aa: ASSQLGTGGSDEQY
j_call: TRBJ2-7; cdr3_length: 12; v_call: TRBV7-2; cdr3_aa: ASSFQGNSYEQY
j_call: TRBJ2-7; cdr3_length: 17; v_call: TRBV9; cdr3_aa: ASSVAGGGTSGVPYEQY
j_call: TRBJ1-3; cdr3_length: 12; v_call: TRBV9; cdr3_aa: ASSGWDTINTIY
j_call: TRBJ2-5; cdr3_length: 8; v_call: TRBV18; cdr3_aa: AGPRETQY
j_call: TRBJ2-3; cdr3_length: 16; v_call: TRBV14; cdr3_aa: ASSQDPPWGRFADTQY
j_call: TRBJ2-5; cdr3_length: 12; v_call: TRBV27; cdr3_aa: ASSGSGLLETQY
j_call: TRBJ1-4; cdr3_length: 12; v_call: TRBV7-9; cdr3_aa: ASSLATGREKLF
j_call: TRBJ2-7; cdr3_length: 12; v_call: TRBV5-1; cdr3_aa: ASSLYRAGSEQY
j_call: TRBJ1-6; cdr3_length: 11; v_call: TRBV27; cdr3_aa: ASSPRQAFPLH
j_call: TRBJ2-2; cdr3_length: 13; v_call: TRBV24-1; cdr3_aa: ATSDPRTATGELF
j_call: TRBJ2-7; cdr3_length: 14; v_call: TRBV6-5; cdr3_aa: ASSYGQGGVTYEQY
j_call: TRBJ2-1; cdr3_length: 14; v_call: TRBV6-1; cdr3_aa: ASSALSGSSYNEQF
j_call: TRBJ2-4; cdr3_length: 13; v_call: TRBV13; cdr3_aa: ASSSGLAHKNIQY
j_call: TRBJ2-1; cdr3_length: 13; v_call: TRBV9; cdr3_aa: ASSVGPGLVDEQF
j_call: TRBJ1-5; cdr3_length: 12; v_call: TRBV10-3; cdr3_aa: AISPDKANQPQH
j_call: TRBJ1-3; cdr3_length: 12; v_call: TRBV5-1; cdr3_aa: ASSQQGSGNTIY
j_call: TRBJ1-3; cdr3_length: 12; v_call: TRBV7-9; cdr3_aa: ASSFGQAGNTIY
j_call: TRBJ2-7; cdr3_length: 12; v_call: TRBV21-1; cdr3_aa: ASSPRDRGHEQY
j_call: TRBJ1-1; cdr3_length: 13; v_call: TRBV28; cdr3_aa: ASRPVQGMNTEAF
j_call: TRBJ2-7; cdr3_length: 13; v_call: TRBV7-3; cdr3_aa: ASSLSGESSYEQY